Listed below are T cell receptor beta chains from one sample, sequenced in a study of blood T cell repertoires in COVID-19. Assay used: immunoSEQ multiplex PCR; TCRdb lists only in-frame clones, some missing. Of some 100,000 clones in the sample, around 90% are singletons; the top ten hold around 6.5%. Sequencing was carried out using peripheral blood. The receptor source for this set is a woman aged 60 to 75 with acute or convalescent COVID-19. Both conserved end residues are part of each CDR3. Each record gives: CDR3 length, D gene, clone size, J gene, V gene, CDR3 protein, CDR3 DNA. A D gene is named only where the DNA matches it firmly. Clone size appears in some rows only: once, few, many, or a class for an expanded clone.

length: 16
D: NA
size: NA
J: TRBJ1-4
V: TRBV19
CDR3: CASSDRVLTTNEKLFF
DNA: TGTGCCAGTAGCGACAGAGTTCTTACAACTAATGAAAAACTGTTTTTT

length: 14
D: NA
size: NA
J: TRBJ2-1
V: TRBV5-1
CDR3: CASSRIQQGYEQFF
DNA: TGCGCCAGCAGCCGAATTCAACAGGGCTATGAGCAGTTCTTC

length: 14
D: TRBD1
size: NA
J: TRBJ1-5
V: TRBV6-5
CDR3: CASLKDRGDQPQHF
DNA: TGTGCCAGCTTAAAGGACAGGGGGGATCAGCCCCAGCATTTT

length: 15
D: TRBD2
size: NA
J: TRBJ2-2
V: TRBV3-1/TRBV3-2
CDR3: CASSQAGGGFGELFF
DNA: TGTGCCAGCAGCCAAGCTGGGGGAGGGTTCGGGGAGCTGTTTTTT

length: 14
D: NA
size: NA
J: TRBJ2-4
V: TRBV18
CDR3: CASSPEGAKNIQYF
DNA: TGTGCCAGCTCACCAGAGGGAGCCAAAAACATTCAGTACTTC

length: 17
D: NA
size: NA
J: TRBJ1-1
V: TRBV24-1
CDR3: CATSDSRRGRENTEAFF
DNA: TGTGCCACCAGTGATTCACGCCGGGGGAGGGAGAACACTGAAGCTTTCTTT

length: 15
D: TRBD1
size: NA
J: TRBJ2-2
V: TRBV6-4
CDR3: CASSQQGDQTGELFF
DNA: TGTGCCAGCAGCCAACAGGGGGACCAAACCGGGGAGCTGTTTTTT

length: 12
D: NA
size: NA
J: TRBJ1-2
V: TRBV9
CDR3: CASSSLYYGYTF
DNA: TGTGCCAGCAGCTCTCTTTACTATGGCTACACCTTC

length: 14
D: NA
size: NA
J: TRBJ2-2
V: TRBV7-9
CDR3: CASSFPGQTGELFF
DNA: TGTGCCAGCAGCTTCCCCGGACAGACCGGGGAGCTGTTTTTT

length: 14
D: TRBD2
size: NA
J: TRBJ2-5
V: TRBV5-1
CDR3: CASSLAGGEETQYF
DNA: TGCGCCAGCAGCTTGGCGGGAGGGGAAGAGACCCAGTACTTC

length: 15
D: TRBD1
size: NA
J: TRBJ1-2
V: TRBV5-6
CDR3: CASSLSGTGVNGYTF
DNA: TGTGCCAGCAGCTTATCCGGGACAGGGGTTAATGGCTACACCTTC

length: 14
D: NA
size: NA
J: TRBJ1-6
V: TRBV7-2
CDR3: CASSLEWGLSPLHF
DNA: TGTGCCAGCAGCTTAGAATGGGGCCTTTCACCCCTCCACTTT

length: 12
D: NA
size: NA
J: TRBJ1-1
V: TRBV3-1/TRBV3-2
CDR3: CASSQVSTEAFF
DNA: TGTGCCAGCAGCCAAGTGAGCACTGAAGCTTTCTTT

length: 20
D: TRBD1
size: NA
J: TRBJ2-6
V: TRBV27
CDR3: CASSLRTGGRTAQGANVLTF
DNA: TGTGCCAGCAGTTTACGGACAGGGGGACGGACTGCCCAAGGGGCCAACGTCCTGACTTTC

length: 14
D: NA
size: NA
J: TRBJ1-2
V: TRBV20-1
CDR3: CSASGGLENYGYTF
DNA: TGCAGCGCGAGTGGGGGGCTGGAAAACTATGGCTACACCTTC

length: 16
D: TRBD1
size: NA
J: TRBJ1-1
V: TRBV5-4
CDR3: CASSLGGDRGGTEAFF
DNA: TGTGCCAGCAGCTTGGGGGGGGACAGGGGTGGCACTGAAGCTTTCTTT

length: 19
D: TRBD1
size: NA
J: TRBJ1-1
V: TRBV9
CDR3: CASSVAGDSGGHMNTEAFF
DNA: TGTGCCAGCAGCGTAGCAGGGGACAGTGGGGGGCACATGAACACTGAAGCTTTCTTT

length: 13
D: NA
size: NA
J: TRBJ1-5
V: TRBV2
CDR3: CASRPGPNQPQHF
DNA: TGTGCCAGCAGACCGGGTCCAAATCAGCCCCAGCATTTT

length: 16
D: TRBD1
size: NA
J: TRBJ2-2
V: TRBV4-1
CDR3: CASSLGQGVNTGELFF
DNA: TGCGCCAGCAGCCTGGGACAGGGGGTCAACACCGGGGAGCTGTTTTTT

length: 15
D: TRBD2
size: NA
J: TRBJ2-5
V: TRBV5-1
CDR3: CASSSLAGGGETQYF
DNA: TGCGCCAGCAGCTCATTAGCGGGAGGTGGGGAGACCCAGTACTTC

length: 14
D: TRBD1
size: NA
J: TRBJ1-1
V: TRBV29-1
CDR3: CSVAEGAGNTEAFF
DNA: TGCAGCGTGGCTGAGGGGGCGGGGAACACTGAAGCTTTCTTT

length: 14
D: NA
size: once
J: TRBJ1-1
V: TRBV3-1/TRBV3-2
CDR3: CASSQTGLNTEAFF
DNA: TGTGCCAGCAGCCAAACAGGGTTGAACACTGAAGCTTTCTTT

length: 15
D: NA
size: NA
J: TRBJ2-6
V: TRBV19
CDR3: CASSSPQQGSNVLTF
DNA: TGTGCCAGTAGCTCCCCCCAACAGGGATCCAACGTCCTGACTTTC

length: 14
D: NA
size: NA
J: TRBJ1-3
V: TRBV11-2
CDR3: CASSQQGSGNTIYF
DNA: TGTGCCAGCAGCCAACAGGGATCTGGAAACACCATATATTTT

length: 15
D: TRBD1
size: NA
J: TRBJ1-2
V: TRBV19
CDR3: CASRSSGQGGYGYTF
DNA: TGTGCCAGTAGATCATCAGGACAGGGAGGCTATGGCTACACCTTC

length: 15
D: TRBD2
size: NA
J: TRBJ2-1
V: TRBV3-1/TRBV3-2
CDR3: CASSLGRAAYNEQFF
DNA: TGTGCCAGCAGCCTCGGGAGGGCGGCCTACAATGAGCAGTTCTTC

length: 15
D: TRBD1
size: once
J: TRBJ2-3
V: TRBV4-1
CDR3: CASSPGQGSTDTQYF
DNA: TGCGCCAGCAGCCCCGGACAGGGAAGTACAGATACGCAGTATTTT

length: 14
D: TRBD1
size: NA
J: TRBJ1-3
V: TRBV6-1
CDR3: CASRNSDRENTIYF
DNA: TGTGCCAGCAGAAACTCGGACAGGGAGAACACCATATATTTT

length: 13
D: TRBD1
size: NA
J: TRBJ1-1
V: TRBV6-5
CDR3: CASGTRDRDKQGF
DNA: TGTGCCAGCGGGACACGGGACAGGGACAAACAAGGGTTT

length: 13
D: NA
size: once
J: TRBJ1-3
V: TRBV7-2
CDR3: CASSHGGLNTIYF
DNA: TGTGCCAGCAGCCACGGGGGGTTAAACACCATATATTTT

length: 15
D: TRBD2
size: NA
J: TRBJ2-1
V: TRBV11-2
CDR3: CASSLGLAVYNEQFF
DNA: TGTGCCAGCAGCTTAGGCCTAGCGGTCTATAATGAGCAGTTCTTC